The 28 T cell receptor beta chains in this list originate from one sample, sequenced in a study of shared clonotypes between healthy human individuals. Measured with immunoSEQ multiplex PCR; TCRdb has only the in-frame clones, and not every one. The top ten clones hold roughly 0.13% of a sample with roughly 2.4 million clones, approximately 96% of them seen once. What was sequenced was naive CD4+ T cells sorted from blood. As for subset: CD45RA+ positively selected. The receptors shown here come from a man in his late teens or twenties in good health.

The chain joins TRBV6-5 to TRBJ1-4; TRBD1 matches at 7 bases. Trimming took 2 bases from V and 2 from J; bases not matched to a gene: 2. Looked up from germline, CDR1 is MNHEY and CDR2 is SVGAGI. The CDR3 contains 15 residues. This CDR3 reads CASSYQGGTNEKLFF. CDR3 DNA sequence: TGTGCCAGCAGTTACCAGGGGGGCACTAATGAAAAACTGTTTTTT.

CDR3 amino acids: CASSEGPEAFF. The CDR3 DNA reads TGCGCCAGCAGTGAGGGCCCTGAAGCTTTCTTT. The V and J genes are TRBV10-1 and TRBJ1-1; D is unresolved. The CDR3 is made up of 11 amino acids. The V gene lost 2 bases and the J gene lost 6 bases, with 4 bases spanning the gap. Germline V gene lookup returns CDR1 WNHNN and CDR2 SYGVQD (reference sequence).

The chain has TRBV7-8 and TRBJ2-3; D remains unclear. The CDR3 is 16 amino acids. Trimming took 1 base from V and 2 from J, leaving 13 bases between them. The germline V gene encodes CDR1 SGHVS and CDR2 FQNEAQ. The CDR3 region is CASSLGPRLTTDTQYF. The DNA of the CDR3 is TGTGCCAGCAGCTTAGGACCCCGCTTAACCACAGATACGCAGTATTTT.

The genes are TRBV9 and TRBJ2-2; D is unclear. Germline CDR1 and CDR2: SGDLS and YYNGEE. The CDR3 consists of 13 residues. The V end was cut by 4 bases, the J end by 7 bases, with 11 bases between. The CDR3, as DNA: TGTGCCAGCAGCCCGCGGACCAACGGGGAGCTGTTTTTT. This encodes CASSPRTNGELFF.

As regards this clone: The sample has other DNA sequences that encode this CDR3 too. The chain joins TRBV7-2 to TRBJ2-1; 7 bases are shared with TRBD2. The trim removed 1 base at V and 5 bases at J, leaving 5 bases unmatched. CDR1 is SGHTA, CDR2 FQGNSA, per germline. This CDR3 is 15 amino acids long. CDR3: CASSLGLAVNNEQFF. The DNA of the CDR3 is TGTGCCAGCAGCTTAGGGCTAGCGGTAAACAATGAGCAGTTCTTC. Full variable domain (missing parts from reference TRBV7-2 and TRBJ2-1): GAGVSQSPSNKVTEKGKDVELRCDPISGHTALYWYRQSLGQGLEFLIYFQGNSAPDKSGLPSDRFSAERTGGSVSTLTIQRTQQEDSAVYLCASSLGLAVNNEQFFGPGTRLTVL.

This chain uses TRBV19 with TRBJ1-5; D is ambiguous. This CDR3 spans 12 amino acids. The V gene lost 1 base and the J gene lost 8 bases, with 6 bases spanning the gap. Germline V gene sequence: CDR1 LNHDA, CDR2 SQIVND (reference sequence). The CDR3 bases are TGTGCCAGTAGTATAGGTCCCGAGCCCCAGCATTTT. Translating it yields CASSIGPEPQHF.

The CDR3: CASSVGRISYEQYF. The CDR3 DNA is TGTGCCAGCAGTGTTGGCAGAATATCCTACGAGCAGTACTTC. The chain links TRBV6-1 to TRBJ2-7; D gene unclear. Germline CDR1 reads MNHNS; CDR2 reads SASEGT. V shed 4 bases and J shed 1 base, with 11 bases lying between them. This CDR3 contains 14 residues.

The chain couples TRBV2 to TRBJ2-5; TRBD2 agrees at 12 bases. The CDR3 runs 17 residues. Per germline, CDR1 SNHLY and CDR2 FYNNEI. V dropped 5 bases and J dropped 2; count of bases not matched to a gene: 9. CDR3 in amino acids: CASSRNRGLAGQETQYF. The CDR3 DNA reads TGTGCCAGCAGTAGGAACAGAGGACTAGCGGGGCAAGAGACCCAGTACTTC.

CDR3 region: CASRAGILFF. The CDR3 DNA is TGTGCCAGCAGGGCGGGGATCCTGTTTTTT. The chain has TRBV2 and TRBJ2-2; tentative D call: TRBD2 (6 bases). The germline CDR1 and CDR2 sequences are SNHLY and FYNNEI. There are 10 residues in the CDR3. The ends were cut back, 6 bases at V and 14 bases at J, with 10 bases in the middle.

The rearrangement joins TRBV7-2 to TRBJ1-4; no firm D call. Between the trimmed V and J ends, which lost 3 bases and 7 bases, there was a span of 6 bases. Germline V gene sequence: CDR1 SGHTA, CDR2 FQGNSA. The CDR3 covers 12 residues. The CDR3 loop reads CASSFDSEKLFF. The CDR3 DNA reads TGTGCCAGCAGCTTCGACTCTGAAAAACTGTTTTTT.

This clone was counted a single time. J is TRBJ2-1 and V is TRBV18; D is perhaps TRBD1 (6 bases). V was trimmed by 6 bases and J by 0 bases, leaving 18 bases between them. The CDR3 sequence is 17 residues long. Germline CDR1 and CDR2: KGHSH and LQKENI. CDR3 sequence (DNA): TGTGCCAGCTCTCCTAAAACAGGGCGGACCTCCTACAATGAGCAGTTCTTC. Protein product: CASSPKTGRTSYNEQFF.

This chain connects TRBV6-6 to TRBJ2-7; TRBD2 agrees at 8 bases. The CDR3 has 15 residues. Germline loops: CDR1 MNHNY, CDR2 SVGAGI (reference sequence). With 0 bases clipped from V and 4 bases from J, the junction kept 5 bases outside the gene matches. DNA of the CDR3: TGTGCCAGCAGTTACTCTAGCGGGGAACCTTACGAGCAGTACTTC. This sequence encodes CASSYSSGEPYEQYF.

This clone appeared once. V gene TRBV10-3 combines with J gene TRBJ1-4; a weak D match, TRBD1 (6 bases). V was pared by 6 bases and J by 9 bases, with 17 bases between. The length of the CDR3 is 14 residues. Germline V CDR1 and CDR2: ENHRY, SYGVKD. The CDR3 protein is CAISWDGTGQKLFF. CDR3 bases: TGTGCCATCAGCTGGGACGGAACAGGGCAAAAACTGTTTTTT.

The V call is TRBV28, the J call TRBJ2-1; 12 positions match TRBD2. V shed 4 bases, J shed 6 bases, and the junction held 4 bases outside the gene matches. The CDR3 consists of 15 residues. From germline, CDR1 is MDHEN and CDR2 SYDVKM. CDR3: CASSSPSGGANEQFF. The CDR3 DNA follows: TGTGCCAGCAGTTCTCCTAGCGGGGGGGCCAATGAGCAGTTCTTC.

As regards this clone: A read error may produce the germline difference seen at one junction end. The CDR3 DNA reads TGTGCCACCAGCAGAGACACAGCGCCCAATGGGCAGTTCTTC. It is translated as CATSRDTAPNGQFF. The chain has TRBV15 and TRBJ2-1; D is unclear. Per the germline V gene, CDR1 is LNHNV and CDR2 is YYDKDF (reference sequence). CDR3 length: 14 residues.

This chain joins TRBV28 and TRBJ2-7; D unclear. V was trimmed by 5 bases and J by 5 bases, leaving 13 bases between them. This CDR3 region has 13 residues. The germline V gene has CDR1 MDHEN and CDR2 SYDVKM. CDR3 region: CASSPLLYHEQYF. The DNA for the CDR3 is TGTGCCAGCAGTCCCCTACTTTACCACGAGCAGTACTTC.

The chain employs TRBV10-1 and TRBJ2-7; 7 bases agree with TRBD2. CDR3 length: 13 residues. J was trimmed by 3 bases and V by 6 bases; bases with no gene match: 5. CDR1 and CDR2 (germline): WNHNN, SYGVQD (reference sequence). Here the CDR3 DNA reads TGCGCCAGCAGCGCCGGGGGGATCTACGAGCAGTACTTC. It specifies CASSAGGIYEQYF.

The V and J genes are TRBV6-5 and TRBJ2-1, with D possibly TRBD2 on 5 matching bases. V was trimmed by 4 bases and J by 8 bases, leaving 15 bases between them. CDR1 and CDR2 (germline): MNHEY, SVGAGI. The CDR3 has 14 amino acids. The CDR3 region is CASSWFGITDEQFF. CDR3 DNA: TGTGCCAGCAGTTGGTTCGGGATAACCGATGAGCAGTTCTTC.

The CDR3 coding sequence is TGTGCCAGCAGCAAAGTCGGCAGGGGAAAGGACTATGGCTACACCTTC. It is translated as CASSKVGRGKDYGYTF. The chain recombines TRBV21-1 with TRBJ1-2; TRBD1, the table's D call, was not compared with the DNA. TRBV21-1 is a pseudogene locus. The CDR3 contains 16 residues.

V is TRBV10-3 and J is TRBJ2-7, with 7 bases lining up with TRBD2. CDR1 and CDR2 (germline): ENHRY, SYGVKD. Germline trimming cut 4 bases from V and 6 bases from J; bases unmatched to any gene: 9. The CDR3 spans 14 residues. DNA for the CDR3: TGTGCCATCAGTGGTAGTAGCGGGCACCTCGAGCAGTACTTC. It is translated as CAISGSSGHLEQYF.

The CDR3 bases are TGCGCCAGCAGCCAAGACGGACAGACACCATATGGCTACACCTTC. Protein sequence: CASSQDGQTPYGYTF. The chain recombines TRBV4-1 with TRBJ1-2, with TRBD1 as a possible D gene (6 bases). This CDR3 is 15 amino acids long. Germline assignment: CDR1 MGHRA and CDR2 YSYEKL. V lost 0 bases to trimming and J lost 5 bases, with 13 bases between them.

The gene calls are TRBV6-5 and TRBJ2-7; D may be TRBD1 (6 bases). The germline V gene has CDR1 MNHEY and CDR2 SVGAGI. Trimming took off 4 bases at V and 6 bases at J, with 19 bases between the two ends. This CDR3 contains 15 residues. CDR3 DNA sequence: TGTGCCAGCAGTTCCCTCTCGGCAGGGGATGGCGAGCAGTACTTC. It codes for CASSSLSAGDGEQYF.

Written as DNA, the CDR3 is TGTGCCTGGGACGGTCTAGCCGGATACGGGACAGGGATTTATTCACCCCTCCACTTT. This encodes CAWDGLAGYGTGIYSPLHF. This rearrangement joins TRBV30 to TRBJ1-6; 9 bases are shared with TRBD1. Germline CDR1 GTSNPN, CDR2 SVGIG (reference sequence). After removal of 5 bases from V and 8 bases from J, the junction contained 22 bases not matched to a gene. CDR3 length: 19 amino acids.

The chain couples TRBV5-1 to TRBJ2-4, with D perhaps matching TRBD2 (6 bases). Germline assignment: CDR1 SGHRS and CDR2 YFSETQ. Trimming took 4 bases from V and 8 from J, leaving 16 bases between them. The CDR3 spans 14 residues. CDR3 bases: TGCGCCAGCAGCCCCCGGGGGAGGCCGGACATTCAGTACTTC. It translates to CASSPRGRPDIQYF. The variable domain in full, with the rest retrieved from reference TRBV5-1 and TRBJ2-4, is KAGVTQTPRYLIKTRGQQVTLSCSPISGHRSVSWYQQTPGQGLQFLFEYFSETQRNKGNFPGRFSGRQFSNSRSEMNVSTLELGDSALYLCASSPRGRPDIQYFGAGTRLSVL.

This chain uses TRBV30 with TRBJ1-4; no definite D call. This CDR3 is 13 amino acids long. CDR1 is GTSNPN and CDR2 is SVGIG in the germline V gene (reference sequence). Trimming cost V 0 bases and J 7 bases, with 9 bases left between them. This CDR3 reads CAWSVRASEKLFF. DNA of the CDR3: TGTGCCTGGAGTGTACGAGCCAGTGAAAAACTGTTTTTT.

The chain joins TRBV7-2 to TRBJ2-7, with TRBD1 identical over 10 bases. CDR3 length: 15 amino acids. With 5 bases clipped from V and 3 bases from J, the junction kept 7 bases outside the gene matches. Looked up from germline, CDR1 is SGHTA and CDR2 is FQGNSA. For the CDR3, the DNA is TGTGCCAGCAGCCCGGACAGGGGGAAGATCTACGAGCAGTACTTC. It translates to CASSPDRGKIYEQYF.

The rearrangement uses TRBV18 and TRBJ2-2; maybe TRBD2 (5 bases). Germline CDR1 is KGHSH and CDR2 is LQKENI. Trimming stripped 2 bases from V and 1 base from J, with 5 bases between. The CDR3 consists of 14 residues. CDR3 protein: CASSPAGNTGELFF. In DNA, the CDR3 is TGTGCCAGCTCACCAGCGGGGAACACCGGGGAGCTGTTTTTT.

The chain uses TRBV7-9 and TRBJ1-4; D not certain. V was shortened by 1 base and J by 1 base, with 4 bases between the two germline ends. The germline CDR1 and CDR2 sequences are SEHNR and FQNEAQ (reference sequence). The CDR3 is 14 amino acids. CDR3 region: CASSLDRTNEKLFF. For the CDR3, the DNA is TGTGCCAGCAGCTTAGACAGAACTAATGAAAAACTGTTTTTT.